The clone carrying this TCR beta chain was counted at least ten times. Its cognate antigen is unknown. This sample was taken from a study of early T cells in non-severe SARS-CoV-2 infection. Study background: Investigators sequenced bulk RNA drawn from unsorted whole blood, and chains remained unpaired. Whole-study results and caveats: Matching with VDJdb favored anti-spike CD8 responses (missing private and CD4 specificities).

Separate cDNA molecules each had unique molecular identifiers attached to them. MiXCR, run by TCRdb on the 5' RACE reads, gives a single entry per CDR3 protein. The top ten hold over 11% of the sample, which has 70,000 or so distinct CDR3 sequences, about 13% seen once. The germline V gene has CDR1 LGHDT and CDR2 YNNKEL (reference sequence). V shed 0 bases and J shed 3 bases, with 8 bases lying between them. The CDR3 extends over 14 amino acids. Sequencing was carried out using whole blood. V is TRBV3-1 and J is TRBJ1-1; D call uncertain. This clonotype was sampled from an adult who was a healthcare worker with PCR-confirmed SARS-CoV-2 infection or an uninfected control (not recorded which). In DNA, the CDR3 is TGTGCCAGCAGCCAAGATCATAGGTACACTGAAGCTTTCTTT. Its protein is CASSQDHRYTEAFF. The entire variable domain, with the rest obtained from reference TRBV3-1 and TRBJ1-1, is as follows: DTAVSQTPKYLVTQMGNDKSIKCEQNLGHDTMYWYKQDSKKFLKIMFSYNNKELIINETVPNRFSPKSPDKAHLNLHINSLELGDSAVYFCASSQDHRYTEAFFGQGTRLTVV.